This TCR beta chain emerged from a study of regulatory and conventional T cells in RAG deficiency. With respect to this clone: Its antigen is as yet unknown.

Study-level results: Other subsets showed 9.5 to 10-fold reductions, but Treg unique TCR beta sequences fell roughly 110-fold in these patients. RAG-deficient patients showed markedly lower Shannon entropy and higher Simpson indices than control T-cell subsets.

Trimming took 1 base from V and 6 from J, leaving 14 bases between them. The CDR3 is made up of 15 amino acids. Germline CDR1 is KGHSH and CDR2 is LQKENI. Assay: immunoSEQ multiplex PCR; the TCRdb copy retains only in-frame clones and omits some. The sample consists of roughly 45,000 clones, more than 80% of them appearing once. The sorted conventional CD4+ T cells were CD25-low and CD127-high, with genomic DNA sequenced. These data also featured in a second study, about regulatory T cells. This second study notes: Amplification used 52 TRBV primers and 13 TRBJ primers. Regulatory T cells showed the strongest V-J pair restriction and V/J gene skewing among patient repertoires.

The TCR comes from a human donor in good health. Sequenced sample: CD4+ effector T cells sorted from blood. The chain has TRBV18 and TRBJ2-3, with unresolved D. Here the CDR3 reads CASSPLVQKRDTQYF. The CDR3 DNA reads TGTGCCAGCTCACCACTTGTCCAAAAACGGGATACGCAGTATTTT.